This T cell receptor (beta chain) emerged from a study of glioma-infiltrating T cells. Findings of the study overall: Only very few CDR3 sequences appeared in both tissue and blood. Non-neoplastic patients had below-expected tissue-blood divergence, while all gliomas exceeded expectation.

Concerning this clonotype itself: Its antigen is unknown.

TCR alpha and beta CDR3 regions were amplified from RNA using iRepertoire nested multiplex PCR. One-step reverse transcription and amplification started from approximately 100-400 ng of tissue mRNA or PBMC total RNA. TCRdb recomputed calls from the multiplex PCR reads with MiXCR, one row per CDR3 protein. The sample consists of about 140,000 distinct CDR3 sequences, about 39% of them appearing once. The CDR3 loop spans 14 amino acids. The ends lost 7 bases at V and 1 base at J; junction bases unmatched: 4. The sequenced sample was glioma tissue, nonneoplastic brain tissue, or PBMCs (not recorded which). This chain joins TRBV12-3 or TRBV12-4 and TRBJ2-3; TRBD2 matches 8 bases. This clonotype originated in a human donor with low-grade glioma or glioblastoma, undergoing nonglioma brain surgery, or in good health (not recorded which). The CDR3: CASNQAGGTDTQYF. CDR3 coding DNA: TGTGCCAGCAATCAAGCGGGAGGCACAGATACGCAGTATTTT.